Detailed here is one TCR beta chain. These data originate in a study of blood T cell repertoires in COVID-19. Study context: Acute and convalescent COVID-19 samples came from the United States, Italy and Spain.

Germline CDR1 SGHAT, CDR2 FQNNGV. CDR3 size: 14 residues. Trimming cost V 5 bases and J 6 bases; bases outside gene matches: 4. Original methodology: Researchers report that nucleated cell counts were estimated from reference gene primer amplification. TCRdb keeps only in-frame clones here, not all; method: immunoSEQ multiplex PCR. The V and J calls and clone size are taken from that table; D and trimming were inferred from the DNA. The sample contains fewer than 75,000 clones, 80% to 95% of which appear only once. This receptor was obtained from a man aged 45 to 65 with active COVID-19. J is TRBJ2-1 and V is TRBV11-2, with TRBD2 identical over 10 bases. The sequencing input was peripheral blood. CDR3: CASSRLAGSNEQFF. The CDR3 DNA sequence: TGTGCCAGCAGCCGACTAGCGGGCAGCAATGAGCAGTTCTTC.